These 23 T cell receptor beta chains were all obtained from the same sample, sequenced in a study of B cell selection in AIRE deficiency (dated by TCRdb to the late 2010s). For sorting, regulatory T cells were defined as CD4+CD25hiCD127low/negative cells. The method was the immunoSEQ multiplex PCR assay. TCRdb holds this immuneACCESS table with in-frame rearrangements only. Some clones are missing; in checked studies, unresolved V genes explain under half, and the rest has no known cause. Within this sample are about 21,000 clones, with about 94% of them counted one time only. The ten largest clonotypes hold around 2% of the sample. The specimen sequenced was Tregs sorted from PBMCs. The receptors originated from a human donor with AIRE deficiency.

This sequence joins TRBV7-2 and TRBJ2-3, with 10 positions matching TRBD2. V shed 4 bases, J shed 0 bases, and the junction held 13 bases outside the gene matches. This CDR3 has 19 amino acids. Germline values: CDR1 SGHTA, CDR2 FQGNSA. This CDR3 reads CASSYHLASGSPSTDTQYF. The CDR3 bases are TGTGCCAGCAGCTATCATCTTGCTAGCGGGAGCCCGAGCACAGATACGCAGTATTTT. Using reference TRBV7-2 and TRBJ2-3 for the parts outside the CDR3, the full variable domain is GAGVSQSPSNKVTEKGKDVELRCDPISGHTALYWYRQSLGQGLEFLIYFQGNSAPDKSGLPSDRFSAERTGGSVSTLTIQRTQQEDSAVYLCASSYHLASGSPSTDTQYFGPGTRLTVL.

CDR3 coding DNA: TGTGCCAGCAGCTTTGAAAGGCTGCCCAACTATGGCTACACCTTC. Protein product: CASSFERLPNYGYTF. The J gene is TRBJ1-2, the V gene TRBV7-8; D unclear. Germline values: CDR1 SGHVS, CDR2 FQNEAQ. The CDR3 runs 15 residues. The ends were cut back, 3 bases at V and 2 bases at J, with 13 bases in the middle.

Here the CDR3 reads CASSPRPLETQYF. In nucleotides, the CDR3 is TGTGCCAGCAGCCCCAGGCCTCTGGAGACCCAGTACTTC. The gene calls are TRBV9 and TRBJ2-5; no definite D call. Trimming stripped 4 bases from V and 5 bases from J, with 12 bases between. The CDR3 loop spans 13 amino acids. Germline CDR1 is SGDLS and CDR2 is YYNGEE.

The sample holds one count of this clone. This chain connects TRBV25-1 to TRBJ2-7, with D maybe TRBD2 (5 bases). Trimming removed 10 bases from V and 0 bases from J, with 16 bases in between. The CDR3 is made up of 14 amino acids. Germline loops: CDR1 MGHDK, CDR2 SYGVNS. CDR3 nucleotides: TGTGCCATACATATGTGGACTTTCTCCTACGAGCAGTACTTC. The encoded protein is CAIHMWTFSYEQYF.

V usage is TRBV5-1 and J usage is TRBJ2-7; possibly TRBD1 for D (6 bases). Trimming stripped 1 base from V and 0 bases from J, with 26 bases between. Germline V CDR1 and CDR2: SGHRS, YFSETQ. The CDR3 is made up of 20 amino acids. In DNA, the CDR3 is TGCGCCAGCAGCTTGCGAGTTGGGTTTCAGGCAGGGGTCCTCTCCTACGAGCAGTACTTC. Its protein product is CASSLRVGFQAGVLSYEQYF.

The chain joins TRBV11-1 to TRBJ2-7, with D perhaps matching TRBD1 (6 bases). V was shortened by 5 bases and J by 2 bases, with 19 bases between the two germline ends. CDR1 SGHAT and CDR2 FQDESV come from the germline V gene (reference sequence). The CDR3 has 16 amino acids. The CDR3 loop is CASSLLPGQAAYEQYF. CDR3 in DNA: TGTGCCAGCAGCCTGCTACCGGGACAAGCGGCCTACGAGCAGTACTTC.

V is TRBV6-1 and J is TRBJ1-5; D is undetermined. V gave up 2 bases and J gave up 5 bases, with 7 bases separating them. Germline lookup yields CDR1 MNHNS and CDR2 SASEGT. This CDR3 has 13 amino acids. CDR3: CASSEWPDQPQHF. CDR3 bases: TGTGCCAGCAGTGAATGGCCCGATCAGCCCCAGCATTTT.

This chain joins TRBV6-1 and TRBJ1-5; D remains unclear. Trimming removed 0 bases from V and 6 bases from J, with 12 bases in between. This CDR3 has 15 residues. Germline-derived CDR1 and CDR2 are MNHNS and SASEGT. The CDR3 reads CASSEAIRGFQPQHF. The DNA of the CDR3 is TGTGCCAGCAGTGAAGCTATCCGAGGATTTCAGCCCCAGCATTTT.

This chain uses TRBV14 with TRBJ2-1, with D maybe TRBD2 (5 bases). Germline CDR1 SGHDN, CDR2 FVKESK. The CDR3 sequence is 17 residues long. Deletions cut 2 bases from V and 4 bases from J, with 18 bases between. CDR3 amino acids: CASSQNFRDWKYNEQFF. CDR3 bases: TGTGCCAGCAGCCAAAATTTTCGGGATTGGAAATACAATGAGCAGTTCTTC.

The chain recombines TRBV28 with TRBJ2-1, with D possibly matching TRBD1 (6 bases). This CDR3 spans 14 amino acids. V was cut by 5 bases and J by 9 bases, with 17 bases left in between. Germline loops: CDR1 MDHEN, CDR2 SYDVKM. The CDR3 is CASSRAGAQSEQFF. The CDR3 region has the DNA TGTGCCAGCAGTAGGGCAGGGGCGCAGAGTGAGCAGTTCTTC.

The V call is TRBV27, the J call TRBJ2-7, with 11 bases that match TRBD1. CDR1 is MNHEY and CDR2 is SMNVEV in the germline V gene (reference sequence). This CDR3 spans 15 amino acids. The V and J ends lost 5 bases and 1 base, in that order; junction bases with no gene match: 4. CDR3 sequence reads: CASSPGTGGSYEQYF. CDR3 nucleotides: TGTGCCAGCAGTCCCGGGACAGGGGGATCCTACGAGCAGTACTTC.

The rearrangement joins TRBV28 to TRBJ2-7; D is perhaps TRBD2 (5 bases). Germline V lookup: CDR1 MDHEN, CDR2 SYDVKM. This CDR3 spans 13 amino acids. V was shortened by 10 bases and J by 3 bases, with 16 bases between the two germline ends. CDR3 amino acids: CATRGSINYEQYF. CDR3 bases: TGTGCCACCCGAGGGAGTATTAACTACGAGCAGTACTTC.

CDR3 in DNA: TGTGCCAGCAGCTTAGGTCTAGCGGGATTTACAGATACGCAGTATTTT. It is translated as CASSLGLAGFTDTQYF. The chain links TRBV7-9 to TRBJ2-3; 9 bases align to TRBD2. Per the germline V gene, CDR1 is SEHNR and CDR2 is FQNEAQ (reference sequence). This CDR3 comprises 16 residues. The trim removed 1 base at V and 3 bases at J, leaving 5 bases unmatched.

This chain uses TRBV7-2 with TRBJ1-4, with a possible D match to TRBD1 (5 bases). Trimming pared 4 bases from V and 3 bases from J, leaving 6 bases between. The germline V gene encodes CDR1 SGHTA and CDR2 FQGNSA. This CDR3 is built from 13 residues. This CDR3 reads CASSWGSNEKLFF. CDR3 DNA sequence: TGTGCCAGCAGCTGGGGGTCTAATGAAAAACTGTTTTTT.

The CDR3 sequence: CASSWRGGYGYTF. The CDR3 bases are TGTGCCAGCAGTTGGAGGGGGGGCTATGGCTACACCTTC. The J gene is TRBJ1-2, the V gene TRBV6-5; a possible D gene is TRBD1 (6 bases). The CDR3 has 13 amino acids. The germline CDR1 and CDR2 sequences are MNHEY and SVGAGI. Trimming removed 4 bases at V and 4 bases at J, with 10 bases between.

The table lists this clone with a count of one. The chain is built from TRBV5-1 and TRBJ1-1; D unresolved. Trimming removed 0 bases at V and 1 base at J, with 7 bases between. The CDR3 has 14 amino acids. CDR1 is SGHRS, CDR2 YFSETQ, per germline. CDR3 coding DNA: TGCGCCAGCAGCTTGGAAAATCCGAACACTGAAGCTTTCTTT. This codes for CASSLENPNTEAFF.

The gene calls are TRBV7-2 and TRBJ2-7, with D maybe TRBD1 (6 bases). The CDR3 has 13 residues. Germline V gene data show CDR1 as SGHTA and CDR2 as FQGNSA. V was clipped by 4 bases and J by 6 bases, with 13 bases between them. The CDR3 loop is CASSSNREAEQYF. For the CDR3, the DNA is TGTGCCAGCAGCTCTAACAGGGAAGCCGAGCAGTACTTC.

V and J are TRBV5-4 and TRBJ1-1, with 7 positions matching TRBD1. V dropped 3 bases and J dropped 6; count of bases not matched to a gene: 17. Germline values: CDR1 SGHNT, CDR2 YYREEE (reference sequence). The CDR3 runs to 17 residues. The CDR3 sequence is CASSSSPGTVGMSEAFF. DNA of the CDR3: TGTGCCAGCAGCTCGTCCCCCGGGACAGTAGGTATGTCTGAAGCTTTCTTT.

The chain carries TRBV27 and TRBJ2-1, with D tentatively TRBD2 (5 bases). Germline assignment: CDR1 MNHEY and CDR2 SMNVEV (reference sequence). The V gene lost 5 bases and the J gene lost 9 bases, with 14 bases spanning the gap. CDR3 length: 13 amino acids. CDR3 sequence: CASSPTGLVEQFF. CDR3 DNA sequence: TGTGCCAGCAGTCCAACTGGACTGGTTGAGCAGTTCTTC.

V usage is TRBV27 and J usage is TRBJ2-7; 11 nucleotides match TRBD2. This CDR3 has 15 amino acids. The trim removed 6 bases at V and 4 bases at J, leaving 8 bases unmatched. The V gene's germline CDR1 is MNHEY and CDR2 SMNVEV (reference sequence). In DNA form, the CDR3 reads TGTGCCAGCAGCCCCGGGACTAGCGGCGGGTACGAGCAGTACTTC. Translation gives CASSPGTSGGYEQYF.

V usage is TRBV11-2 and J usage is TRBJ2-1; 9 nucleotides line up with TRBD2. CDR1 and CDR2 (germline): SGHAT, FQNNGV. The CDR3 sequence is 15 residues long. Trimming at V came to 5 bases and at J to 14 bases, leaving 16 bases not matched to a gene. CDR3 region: CASSPDRATREGEFF. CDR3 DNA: TGTGCCAGCAGCCCCGATCGGGCAACGCGGGAGGGTGAGTTCTTC.

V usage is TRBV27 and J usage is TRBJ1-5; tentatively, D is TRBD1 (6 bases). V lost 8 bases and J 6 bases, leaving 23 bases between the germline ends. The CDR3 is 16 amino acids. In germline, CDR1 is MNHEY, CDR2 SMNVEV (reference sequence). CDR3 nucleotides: TGTGCCAGCTCCAGAAGGGGGGACGGGGTCGGTCAGCCCCAGCATTTT. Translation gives CASSRRGDGVGQPQHF.

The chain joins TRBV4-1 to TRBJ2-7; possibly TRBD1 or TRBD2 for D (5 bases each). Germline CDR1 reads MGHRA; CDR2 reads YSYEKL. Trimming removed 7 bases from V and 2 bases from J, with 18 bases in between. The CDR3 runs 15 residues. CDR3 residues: CASTIAWGVTYEQYF. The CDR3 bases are TGCGCCAGCACTATAGCGTGGGGCGTAACCTACGAGCAGTACTTC.